The subject of this entry is one T cell receptor (beta chain). Produced via immunoSEQ multiplex PCR; TCRdb's table is partial and in-frame only. The table has around 92,000 clones, just under 95% seen once. V was shortened by 4 bases and J by 8 bases, with 21 bases between the two germline ends. Per the germline V gene, CDR1 is MNHEY and CDR2 is SMNVEV (reference sequence). The CDR3 is made up of 16 amino acids. This sample is part of a study of T cell changes during pregnancy in multiple sclerosis. The input for sequencing was peripheral blood, taken in the first trimester of pregnancy. This sequence originates from a female donor with multiple sclerosis, enrolled in a pregnancy study. The chain uses TRBV27 and TRBJ2-1; a possible D gene is TRBD2 (7 bases). CDR3 loop: CASSSLQRGPGDEQFF. The CDR3 DNA is TGTGCCAGCAGTTCGCTGCAGCGGGGTCCAGGGGATGAGCAGTTCTTC.